This T cell receptor (beta chain) comes out of a study of blood T cell repertoires in COVID-19. Study-wide context: Donors in the United States, Italy and Spain gave samples during acute or convalescent COVID-19. The analysed material was cDNA or gDNA that came from T cells, B-cell-depleted T cells, or PBMCs.

Seattle-derived patients entered the study during active infection and were followed longitudinally. This table comes from immunoSEQ multiplex PCR, and its TCRdb copy is limited to in-frame clones, with some not included. This table has some 240,000 clones, about 93% appearing once. CDR1 and CDR2 (germline): LGHDT, YNNKEL (reference sequence). Trimming removed 0 bases at V and 4 bases at J, with 16 bases between. The CDR3 totals 17 residues. This TCR came from a man between 60 and 70 years old with COVID-19, enrolled during active disease. The chain couples TRBV3-1 (or the pseudogene TRBV3-2) to TRBJ1-3; no reliable D call. Sequencing input: peripheral blood. The DNA for the CDR3 is TGTGCCAGCAGCCAAGATCTAGGCTCGTCGGGGGGAAACACCATATATTTT. Translating gives CASSQDLGSSGGNTIYF.